Shown below are 22 T cell receptor beta chains from a single sample sequenced in a study of PD-1 blockade in mismatch repair-deficient tumors. Sequencing was performed with immunoSEQ multiplex PCR; in TCRdb, only in-frame clones are kept and a portion is missing. This table holds 70,000 to 90,000 clones, 80% to 90% found once. Material: peripheral blood, obtained 44 weeks after starting pembrolizumab. The receptor source for this set is an adult with mismatch repair-deficient cancer.

This clone occurred once. This chain uses TRBV28 with TRBJ2-1, with 11 nucleotides matching TRBD2. The CDR3 extends over 14 amino acids. Germline CDR1 reads MDHEN; CDR2 reads SYDVKM. Trimming cost V 8 bases and J 5 bases; bases outside gene matches: 5. CDR3 sequence: CASQLAGADNEQFF. The CDR3 DNA reads TGTGCCAGCCAACTAGCGGGGGCTGACAATGAGCAGTTCTTC.

CDR3 nucleotides: TGTGCCAGCAGTTTTTCTGGGTCTTCCTCTGGGGCCAACGTCCTGACTTTC. As protein: CASSFSGSSSGANVLTF. The chain recombines TRBV27 with TRBJ2-6; no definite D call. Germline V CDR1 and CDR2: MNHEY, SMNVEV (reference sequence). V lost 3 bases and J lost 0, with 12 bases in between. CDR3 length equals 17 residues. The variable domain in full, with the rest retrieved from reference TRBV27 and TRBJ2-6, is EAQVTQNPRYLITVTGKKLTVTCSQNMNHEYMSWYRQDPGLGLRQIYYSMNVEVTDKGDVPEGYKVSRKEKRNFPLILESPSPNQTSLYFCASSFSGSSSGANVLTFGAGSRLTVL.

The chain uses TRBV25-1 and TRBJ1-1; a weak D match, TRBD1 (6 bases). The V and J ends lost 3 bases and 8 bases respectively, with 13 bases between them. The germline CDR1 and CDR2 sequences are MGHDK and SYGVNS. The CDR3 is 13 residues long. CDR3 sequence reads: CASSDSRGSEAFF. CDR3 sequence (DNA): TGTGCCAGCAGTGATTCAAGGGGGTCAGAAGCTTTCTTT. Together with reference TRBV25-1 and TRBJ1-1, the CDR3 gives the full variable domain: EADIYQTPRYLVIGTGKKITLECSQTMGHDKMYWYQQDPGMELHLIHYSYGVNSTEKGDLSSESTVSRIRTEHFPLTLESARPSHTSQYLCASSDSRGSEAFFGQGTRLTVV.

V gene TRBV11-3 combines with J gene TRBJ2-1; TRBD1 matches at 10 bases. This CDR3 has 20 residues. The junction had 20 bases not matched to a gene; V was cut back by 5 bases and J by 4 bases. From germline, CDR1 is SGHNT and CDR2 YENEEA. The chain's CDR3 is CASSAYPGTGVVAAYNEQFF. CDR3 coding DNA: TGTGCCAGCAGCGCGTATCCCGGGACAGGGGTGGTAGCGGCTTACAATGAGCAGTTCTTC.

The J gene is TRBJ2-5, the V gene TRBV7-9, with a tentative D call TRBD1 (6 bases). Germline V lookup: CDR1 SEHNR, CDR2 FQNEAQ (reference sequence). The CDR3 has 14 amino acids. The V end was cut by 1 base, the J end by 4 bases, with 10 bases between. CDR3 coding DNA: TGTGCCAGCAGCTTAGTCAGCAGGGGAGAGACCCAGTACTTC. Translating gives CASSLVSRGETQYF. Full variable domain (outside the CDR3, taken from reference TRBV7-9 and TRBJ2-5): DTGVSQNPRHKITKRGQNVTFRCDPISEHNRLYWYRQTLGQGPEFLTYFQNEAQLEKSRLLSDRFSAERPKGSFSTLEIQRTEQGDSAMYLCASSLVSRGETQYFGPGTRLLVL.

This clone was found once. V usage is TRBV23-1 and J usage is TRBJ2-3, with D possibly being TRBD2 (6 bases). TRBV23-1 is an ORF, and what it does is uncertain. Trimming left V 4 bases short and J 0 bases short, with 20 bases between. This CDR3 region has 18 residues. The CDR3 here is CASSLGGVRLVSTDTQYF. CDR3 nucleotide sequence: TGCGCCAGCAGTCTCGGGGGAGTACGATTGGTTAGCACAGATACGCAGTATTTT.

This chain uses TRBV5-5 with TRBJ2-3; TRBD2 aligns across 10 bases. Per the germline V gene, CDR1 is SGHKS and CDR2 is YYEKEE (reference sequence). The J segment lost 7 bases and the V segment lost 1 base, leaving 9 bases of the junction unmatched. This CDR3 comprises 16 residues. For the CDR3, the DNA is TGTGCCAGCAGCTTGATCCTAGCGGGAGATATTTATACGCAGTATTTT. Amino acids: CASSLILAGDIYTQYF.

V gene TRBV6-6 combines with J gene TRBJ2-7, with D possibly TRBD2 on 5 matching bases. The CDR3 has 13 amino acids. Germline values: CDR1 MNHNY, CDR2 SVGAGI (reference sequence). V lost 6 bases and J lost 1, with 10 bases in between. The CDR3 region has the DNA TGTGCCAGCAGCTTAGCGAGATCCTACGAGCAGTACTTC. This sequence encodes CASSLARSYEQYF.

The chain has TRBV18 and TRBJ2-5; no reliable D call. CDR1 is KGHSH and CDR2 is LQKENI in the germline V gene. The CDR3 has 13 residues. V lost 0 bases to trimming and J lost 12 bases, with 14 bases between them. The CDR3 here is CASSPPDSPAKYF. The CDR3 coding sequence is TGTGCCAGCTCACCACCAGACTCGCCCGCCAAGTACTTC.

This clone was seen more than once but under ten times. V gene TRBV6-4 combines with J gene TRBJ1-2, with D possibly TRBD1 on 5 matching bases. The CDR3 has 16 residues. Trimming took off 3 bases at V and 4 bases at J, with 18 bases between the two ends. Per the germline V gene, CDR1 is MRHNA and CDR2 is SNTAGT. CDR3 loop: CASSDTGQTPFYGYTF. The CDR3 DNA follows: TGTGCCAGCAGTGATACCGGACAAACTCCCTTCTATGGCTACACCTTC.

The chain couples TRBV29-1 to TRBJ2-3; D is unresolved. V was cut by 6 bases and J by 4 bases, with 14 bases left in between. Germline lookup yields CDR1 SQVTM and CDR2 ANQGSEA. This CDR3 comprises 13 residues. The CDR3 region is CSVGPTLADTQYF. For the CDR3, the DNA is TGCAGCGTAGGACCTACGCTGGCAGATACGCAGTATTTT.

This chain connects TRBV27 to TRBJ2-2; TRBD1 agrees at 8 bases. Unmatched junction bases numbered 5, after V lost 1 base and J lost 7 bases. The CDR3 sequence is 15 residues long. Germline V gene sequence: CDR1 MNHEY, CDR2 SMNVEV (reference sequence). The CDR3 sequence is CASSLLSRGLGELFF. CDR3 in DNA: TGTGCCAGCAGTTTATTATCCAGGGGGCTCGGGGAGCTGTTTTTT.

The chain combines TRBV18 with TRBJ1-4, with D hard to call. Per the germline V gene, CDR1 is KGHSH and CDR2 is LQKENI. CDR3 length: 13 amino acids. V was cut by 10 bases and J by 0 bases, with 9 bases left in between. The CDR3 spells CATRNTTNEKLFF. The CDR3 DNA reads as TGTGCCACCCGTAACACAACTAATGAAAAACTGTTTTTT.

The chain carries TRBV7-9 and TRBJ2-1; D might be TRBD2 (5 bases). Germline CDR1 SEHNR, CDR2 FQNEAQ (reference sequence). This CDR3 region has 14 residues. V lost 5 bases and J lost 9, with 17 bases in between. The CDR3 spells CASSPERKSIEQFF. DNA of the CDR3: TGTGCCAGCAGCCCCGAGCGGAAGTCCATTGAGCAGTTCTTC.

This rearrangement joins TRBV2 to TRBJ2-2; 9 bases match TRBD2. Unmatched junction bases numbered 7, after V lost 6 bases and J lost 2 bases. Germline loops: CDR1 SNHLY, CDR2 FYNNEI. This CDR3 is built from 16 residues. The CDR3 region has the DNA TGTGCCAGCAGAGCTACGGGACTAGCAAACACCGGGGAGCTGTTTTTT. This sequence encodes CASRATGLANTGELFF.

This chain connects TRBV7-3 to TRBJ2-3; 8 nucleotides line up with TRBD1. Looked up from germline, CDR1 is SGHTA and CDR2 is FQGTGA. This CDR3 spans 17 amino acids. J was trimmed by 1 base and V by 5 bases; bases with no gene match: 11. The CDR3: CASSPYTTGGGTDTQYF. CDR3 coding DNA: TGTGCCAGCAGCCCATATACCACAGGGGGTGGCACAGATACGCAGTATTTT.

This chain links TRBV9 with TRBJ2-2, with D tentatively TRBD1 (5 bases). Germline V gene sequence: CDR1 SGDLS, CDR2 YYNGEE. CDR3 length: 13 amino acids. V was clipped by 6 bases and J by 6 bases, with 12 bases between them. Here the CDR3 DNA reads TGTGCCAGCACCCAGGGTGGATCCGGGGAGCTGTTTTTT. It codes for CASTQGGSGELFF.

The chain carries TRBV6-6 and TRBJ2-5; 8 nucleotides line up with TRBD2. Germline V gene data show CDR1 as MNHNY and CDR2 as SVGAGI (reference sequence). The CDR3 is 14 amino acids. V lost 4 bases to trimming and J lost 5 bases; unmatched junction nucleotides: 6. The CDR3, as DNA: TGTGCCAGCAGTTCGGCTAGCGGGTGGGAGACCCAGTACTTC. Translating it yields CASSSASGWETQYF.

This chain links TRBV28 with TRBJ1-5; D possibly corresponds to TRBD1 (5 bases). The length of the CDR3 is 15 residues. V dropped 5 bases and J dropped 2 bases, with 13 bases sitting between them. Per germline, CDR1 MDHEN and CDR2 SYDVKM. CDR3 sequence (DNA): TGTGCCAGCAGTCCTAAATTAGGGGGCAATCAGCCCCAGCATTTT. Its protein product is CASSPKLGGNQPQHF. Supplemented by reference TRBV28 and TRBJ1-5, the full variable domain reads DVKVTQSSRYLVKRTGEKVFLECVQDMDHENMFWYRQDPGLGLRLIYFSYDVKMKEKGDIPEGYSVSREKKERFSLILESASTNQTSMYLCASSPKLGGNQPQHFGDGTRLSIL.

The rearrangement joins TRBV4-1 to TRBJ2-3; D ambiguous. Between the trimmed V and J ends, which lost 2 bases and 7 bases, there was a span of 7 bases. The V gene's germline CDR1 is MGHRA and CDR2 YSYEKL. The CDR3 is made up of 12 amino acids. The CDR3 region has the DNA TGCGCCAGCAGCCAAAATAGATATACGCAGTATTTT. Translation gives CASSQNRYTQYF.

DNA for the CDR3: TGTGCCAGCAGTCCCCTCGACTCGGCCCATACGCAGTATTTT. This sequence encodes CASSPLDSAHTQYF. J is TRBJ2-3 and V is TRBV27; unclear D gene. The CDR3 runs to 14 residues. Germline V gene sequence: CDR1 MNHEY, CDR2 SMNVEV (reference sequence). V lost 5 bases, J lost 7 bases, and 16 bases lay in between.

This sequence joins TRBV6-5 and TRBJ1-2; 7 nucleotides align to TRBD1. CDR3 length: 13 residues. Germline CDR1 and CDR2: MNHEY and SVGAGI. J was trimmed by 6 bases and V by 5 bases; bases with no gene match: 6. CDR3 loop: CASSRQGLDGYTF. CDR3 in DNA: TGTGCCAGCAGTAGACAGGGACTGGATGGCTACACCTTC.